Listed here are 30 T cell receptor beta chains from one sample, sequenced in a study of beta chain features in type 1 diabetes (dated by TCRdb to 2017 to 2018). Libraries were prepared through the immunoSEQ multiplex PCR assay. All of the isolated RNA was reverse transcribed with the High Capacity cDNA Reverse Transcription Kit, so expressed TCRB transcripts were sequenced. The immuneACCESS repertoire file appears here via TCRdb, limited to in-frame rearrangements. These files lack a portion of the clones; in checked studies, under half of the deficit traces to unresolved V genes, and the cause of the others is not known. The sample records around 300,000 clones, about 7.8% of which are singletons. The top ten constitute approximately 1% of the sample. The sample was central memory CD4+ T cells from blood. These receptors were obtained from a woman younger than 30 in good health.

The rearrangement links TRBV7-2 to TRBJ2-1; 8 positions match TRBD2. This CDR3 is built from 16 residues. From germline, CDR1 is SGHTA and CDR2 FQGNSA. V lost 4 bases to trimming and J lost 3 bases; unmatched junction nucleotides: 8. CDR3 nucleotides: TGTGCCAGCAGCTCAAATCGGGGGGGCTTCTACAATGAGCAGTTCTTC. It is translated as CASSSNRGGFYNEQFF.

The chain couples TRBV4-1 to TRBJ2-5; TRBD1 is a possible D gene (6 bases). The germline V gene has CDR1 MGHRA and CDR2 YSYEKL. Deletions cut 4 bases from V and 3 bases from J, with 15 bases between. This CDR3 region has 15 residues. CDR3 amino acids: CASSLSGQLEETQYF. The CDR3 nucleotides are TGCGCCAGCAGCCTTAGTGGACAGCTCGAAGAGACCCAGTACTTC.

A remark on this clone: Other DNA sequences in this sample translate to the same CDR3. As DNA, the CDR3 is TGTGCCAGCAGTCCCGCTGGGCGGTGGGAGACCCAGTACTTC. Translation: CASSPAGRWETQYF. The chain carries TRBV27 and TRBJ2-5; no clear D gene. CDR1 MNHEY and CDR2 SMNVEV come from the germline V gene (reference sequence). Trimming pared 5 bases from V and 5 bases from J, leaving 15 bases between. The CDR3 is 14 residues long.

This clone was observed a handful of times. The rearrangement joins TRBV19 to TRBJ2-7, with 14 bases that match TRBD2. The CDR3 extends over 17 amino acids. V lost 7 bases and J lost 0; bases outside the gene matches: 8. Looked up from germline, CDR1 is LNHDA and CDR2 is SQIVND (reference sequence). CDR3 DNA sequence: TGTGCCAGTATGGGGACTAGCGGGAGCCACAGCTCCTACGAGCAGTACTTC. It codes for CASMGTSGSHSSYEQYF.

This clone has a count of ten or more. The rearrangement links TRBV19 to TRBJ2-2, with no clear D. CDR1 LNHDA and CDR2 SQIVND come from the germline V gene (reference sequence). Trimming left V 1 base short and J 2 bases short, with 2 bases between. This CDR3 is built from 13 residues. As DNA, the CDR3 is TGTGCCAGTAGTATAGCAAACACCGGGGAGCTGTTTTTT. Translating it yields CASSIANTGELFF.

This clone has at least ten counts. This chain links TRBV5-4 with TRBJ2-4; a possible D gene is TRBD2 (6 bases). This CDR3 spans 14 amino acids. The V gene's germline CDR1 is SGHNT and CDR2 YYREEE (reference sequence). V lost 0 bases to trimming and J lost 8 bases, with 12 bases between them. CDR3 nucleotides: TGTGCCAGCAGCTTGGAGGGCGGGGACTACATTCAGTACTTC. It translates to CASSLEGGDYIQYF.

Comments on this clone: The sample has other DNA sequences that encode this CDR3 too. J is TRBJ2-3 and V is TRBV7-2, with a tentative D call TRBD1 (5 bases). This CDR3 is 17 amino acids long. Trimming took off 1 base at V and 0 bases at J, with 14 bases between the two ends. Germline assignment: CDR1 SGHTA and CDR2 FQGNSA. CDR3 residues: CASSLGPAGLSTDTQYF. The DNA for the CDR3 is TGTGCCAGCAGCTTAGGACCAGCAGGGCTCAGCACAGATACGCAGTATTTT.

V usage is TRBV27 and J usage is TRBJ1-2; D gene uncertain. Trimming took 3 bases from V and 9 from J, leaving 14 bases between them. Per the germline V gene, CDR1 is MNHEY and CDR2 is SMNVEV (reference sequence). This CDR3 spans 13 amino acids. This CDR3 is CASSFREEQRYTF. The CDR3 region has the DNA TGTGCCAGCAGTTTTCGAGAGGAGCAGCGCTACACCTTC.

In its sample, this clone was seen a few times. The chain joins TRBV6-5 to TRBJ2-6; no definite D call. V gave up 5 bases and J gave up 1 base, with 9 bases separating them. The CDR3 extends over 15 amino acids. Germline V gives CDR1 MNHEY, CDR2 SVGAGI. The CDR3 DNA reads TGTGCCAGCAGTCTGGAAAAATCTGGGGCCAACGTCCTGACTTTC. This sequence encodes CASSLEKSGANVLTF.

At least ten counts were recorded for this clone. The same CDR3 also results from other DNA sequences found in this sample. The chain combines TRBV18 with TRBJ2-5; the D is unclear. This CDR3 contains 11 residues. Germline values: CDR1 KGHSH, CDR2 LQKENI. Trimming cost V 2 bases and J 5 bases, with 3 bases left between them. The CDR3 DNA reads TGTGCCAGCTCACCAGAGGAGACCCAGTACTTC. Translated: CASSPEETQYF.

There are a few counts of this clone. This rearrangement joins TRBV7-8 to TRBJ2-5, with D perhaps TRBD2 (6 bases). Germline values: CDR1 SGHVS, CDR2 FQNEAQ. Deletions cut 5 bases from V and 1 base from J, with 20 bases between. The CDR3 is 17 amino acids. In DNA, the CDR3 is TGTGCCAGCAGCGCCCCCCTGCGGGACGGCCTCCAAGAGACCCAGTACTTC. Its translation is CASSAPLRDGLQETQYF.

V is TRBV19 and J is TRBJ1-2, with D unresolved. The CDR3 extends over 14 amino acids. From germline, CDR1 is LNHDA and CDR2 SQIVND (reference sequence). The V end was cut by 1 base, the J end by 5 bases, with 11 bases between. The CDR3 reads CASSIGTGGYGYTF. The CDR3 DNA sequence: TGTGCCAGTAGTATAGGTACGGGTGGATATGGCTACACCTTC.

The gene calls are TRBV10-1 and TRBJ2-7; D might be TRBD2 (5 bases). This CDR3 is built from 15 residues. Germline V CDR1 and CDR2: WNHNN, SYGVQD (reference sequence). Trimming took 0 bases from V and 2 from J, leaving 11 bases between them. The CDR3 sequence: CASSESHWTAYEQYV. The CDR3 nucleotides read TGCGCCAGCAGTGAGTCCCATTGGACTGCCTACGAGCAGTACGTC.

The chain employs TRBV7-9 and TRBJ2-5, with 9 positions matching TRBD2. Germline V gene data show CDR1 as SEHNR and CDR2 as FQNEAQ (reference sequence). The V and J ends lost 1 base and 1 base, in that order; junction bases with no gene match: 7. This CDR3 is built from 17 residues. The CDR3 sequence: CASSLGGVTSGQETQYF. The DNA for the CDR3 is TGTGCCAGCAGCTTAGGGGGGGTGACTAGCGGCCAAGAGACCCAGTACTTC.

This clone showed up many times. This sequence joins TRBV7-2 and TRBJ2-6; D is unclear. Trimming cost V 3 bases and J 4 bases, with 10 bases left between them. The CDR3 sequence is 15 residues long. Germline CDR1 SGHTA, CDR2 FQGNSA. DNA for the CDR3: TGTGCCAGCAGCTTCCGGAATTCCGGGGCCAACGTCCTGACTTTC. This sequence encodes CASSFRNSGANVLTF.

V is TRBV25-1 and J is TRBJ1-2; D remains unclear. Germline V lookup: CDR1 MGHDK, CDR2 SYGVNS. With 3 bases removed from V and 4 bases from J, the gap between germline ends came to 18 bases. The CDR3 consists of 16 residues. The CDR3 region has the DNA TGTGCCAGCAGTGATCTTACGGTAGGCAGAGGCTATGGCTACACCTTC. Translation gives CASSDLTVGRGYGYTF.

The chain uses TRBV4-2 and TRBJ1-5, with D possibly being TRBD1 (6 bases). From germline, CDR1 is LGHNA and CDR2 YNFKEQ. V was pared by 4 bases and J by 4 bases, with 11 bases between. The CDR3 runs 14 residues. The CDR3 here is CASSRLGANQPQHF. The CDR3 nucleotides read TGTGCCAGCAGCCGACTGGGGGCTAATCAGCCCCAGCATTTT.

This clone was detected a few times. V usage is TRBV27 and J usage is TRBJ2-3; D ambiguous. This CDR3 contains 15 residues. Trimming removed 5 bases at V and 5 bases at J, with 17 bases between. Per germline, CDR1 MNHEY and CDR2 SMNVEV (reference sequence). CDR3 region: CASSPMALVGDTQYF. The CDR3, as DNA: TGTGCCAGCAGTCCCATGGCCCTGGTGGGAGATACGCAGTATTTT.

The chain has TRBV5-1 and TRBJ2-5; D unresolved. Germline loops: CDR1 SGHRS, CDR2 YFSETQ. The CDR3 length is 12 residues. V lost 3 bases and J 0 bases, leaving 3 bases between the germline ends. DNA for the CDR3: TGCGCCAGCAGCTACCACCAAGAGACCCAGTACTTC. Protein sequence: CASSYHQETQYF.

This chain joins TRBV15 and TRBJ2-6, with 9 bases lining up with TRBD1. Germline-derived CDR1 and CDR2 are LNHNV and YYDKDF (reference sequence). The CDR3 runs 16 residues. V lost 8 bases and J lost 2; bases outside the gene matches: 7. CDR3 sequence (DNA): TGTGCCACCGACCGGGACAGGGCACCTGGGGCCAACGTCCTGACTTTC. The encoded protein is CATDRDRAPGANVLTF.

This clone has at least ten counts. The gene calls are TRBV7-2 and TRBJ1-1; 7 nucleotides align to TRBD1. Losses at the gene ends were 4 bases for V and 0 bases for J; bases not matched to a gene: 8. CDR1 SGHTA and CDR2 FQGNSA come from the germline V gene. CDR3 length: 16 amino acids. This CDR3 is CASSSRTGHMNTEAFF. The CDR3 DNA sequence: TGTGCCAGCAGCTCACGGACAGGCCACATGAACACTGAAGCTTTCTTT.

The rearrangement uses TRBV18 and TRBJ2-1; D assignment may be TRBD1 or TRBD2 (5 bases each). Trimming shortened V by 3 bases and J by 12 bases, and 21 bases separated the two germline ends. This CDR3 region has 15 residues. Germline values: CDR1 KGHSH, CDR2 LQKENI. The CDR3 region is CASSPLDRGDVGQFF. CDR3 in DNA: TGTGCCAGCTCACCTTTAGATCGAGGGGATGTAGGGCAGTTCTTC.

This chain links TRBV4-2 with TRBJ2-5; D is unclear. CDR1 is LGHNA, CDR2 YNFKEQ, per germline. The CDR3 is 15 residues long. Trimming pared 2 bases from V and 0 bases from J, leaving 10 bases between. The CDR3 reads CASSQTVTNQETQYF. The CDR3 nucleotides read TGTGCCAGCAGCCAAACCGTTACCAACCAAGAGACCCAGTACTTC.

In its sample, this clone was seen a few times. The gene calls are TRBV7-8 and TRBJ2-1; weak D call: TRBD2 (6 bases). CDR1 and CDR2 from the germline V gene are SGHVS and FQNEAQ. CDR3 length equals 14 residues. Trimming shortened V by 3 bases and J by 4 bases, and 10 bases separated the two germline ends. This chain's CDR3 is CASSFAGNYNEQFF. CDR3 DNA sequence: TGTGCCAGCAGCTTTGCGGGAAATTACAATGAGCAGTTCTTC. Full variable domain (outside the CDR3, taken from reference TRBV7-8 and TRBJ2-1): GAGVSQSPRYKVAKRGQDVALRCDPISGHVSLFWYQQALGQGPEFLTYFQNEAQLDKSGLPSDRFFAERPEGSVSTLKIQRTQQEDSAVYLCASSFAGNYNEQFFGPGTRLTVL.

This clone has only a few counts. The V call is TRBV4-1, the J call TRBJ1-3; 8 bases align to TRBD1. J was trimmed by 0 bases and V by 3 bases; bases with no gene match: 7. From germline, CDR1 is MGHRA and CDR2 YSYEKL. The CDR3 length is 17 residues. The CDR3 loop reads CASSQKDRAFSGNTIYF. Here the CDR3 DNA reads TGCGCCAGCAGCCAGAAGGACAGGGCGTTCTCTGGAAACACCATATATTTT.

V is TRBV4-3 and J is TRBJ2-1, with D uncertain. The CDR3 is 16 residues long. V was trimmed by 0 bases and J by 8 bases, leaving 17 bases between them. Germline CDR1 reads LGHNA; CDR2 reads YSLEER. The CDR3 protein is CASSQETQISGHEQFF. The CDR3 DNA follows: TGCGCCAGCAGCCAAGAGACTCAGATCAGTGGCCATGAGCAGTTCTTC.

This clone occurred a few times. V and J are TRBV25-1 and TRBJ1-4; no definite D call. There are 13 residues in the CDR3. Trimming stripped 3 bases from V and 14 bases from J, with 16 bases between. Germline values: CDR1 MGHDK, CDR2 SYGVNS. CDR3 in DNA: TGTGCCAGCAGTGATTCCCAGGCTAGCTTCCTGTTTTTT. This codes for CASSDSQASFLFF.

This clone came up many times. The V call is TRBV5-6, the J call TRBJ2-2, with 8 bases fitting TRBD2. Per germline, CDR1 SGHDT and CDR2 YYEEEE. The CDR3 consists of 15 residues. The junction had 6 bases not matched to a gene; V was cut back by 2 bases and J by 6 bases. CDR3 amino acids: CASSFAGGGAGELFF. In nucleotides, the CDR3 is TGTGCCAGCAGCTTTGCGGGAGGAGGGGCCGGGGAGCTGTTTTTT.

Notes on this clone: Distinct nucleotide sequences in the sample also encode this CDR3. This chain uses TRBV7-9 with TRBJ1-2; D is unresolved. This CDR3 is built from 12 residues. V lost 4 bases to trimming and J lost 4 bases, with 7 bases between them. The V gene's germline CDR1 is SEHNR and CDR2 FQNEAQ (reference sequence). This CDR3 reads CASSSEGYGYTF. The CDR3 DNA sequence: TGTGCCAGCAGCTCAGAGGGCTATGGCTACACCTTC.

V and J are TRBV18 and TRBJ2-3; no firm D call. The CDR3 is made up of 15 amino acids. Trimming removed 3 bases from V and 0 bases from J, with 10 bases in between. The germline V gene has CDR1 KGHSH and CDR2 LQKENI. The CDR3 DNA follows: TGTGCCAGCTCACCCCTGACTTCTAGCACAGATACGCAGTATTTT. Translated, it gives CASSPLTSSTDTQYF. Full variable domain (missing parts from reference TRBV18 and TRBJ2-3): NAGVMQNPRHLVRRRGQEARLRCSPMKGHSHVYWYRQLPEEGLKFMVYLQKENIIDESGMPKERFSAEFPKEGPSILRIQQVVRGDSAAYFCASSPLTSSTDTQYFGPGTRLTVL.